Each of the 27 T cell receptor beta chains below was sequenced from the same sample in a study of blood T cell repertoires in COVID-19. The protocol was immunoSEQ multiplex PCR, while the TCRdb copy is restricted to in-frame clones and leaves out a portion. Found here are 250,000 to 300,000 clones, less than 90% of them singletons; the top ten hold about an eighth. The sample taken for sequencing was peripheral blood. These receptors originate from an older woman with COVID-19, enrolled during active disease.

In regard to this clone: A junction end diverges from the germline sequence, so it may reflect a read error. The chain recombines TRBV4-1 with TRBJ1-2; 7 positions match TRBD1. The CDR3 runs 14 residues. Germline CDR1 is MGHRA and CDR2 is YSYEKL. CDR3 sequence: CASSQAGTVRGHTF. The CDR3 DNA reads as TGCGCCAGCAGCCAAGCTGGGACAGTGCGTGGCCACACCTTC.

This chain links TRBV5-1 with TRBJ2-7; 7 bases match TRBD1. The CDR3 has 14 amino acids. J lost 7 bases, V lost 4 bases, and 11 bases had no gene match. Germline loops: CDR1 SGHRS, CDR2 YFSETQ. The CDR3 DNA sequence: TGCGCCAGCAGCCCGGGACAGAGACTGATGGAGCAGTACTTC. Its protein product is CASSPGQRLMEQYF.

With regard to this clone: This sample includes further DNA sequences coding for the same CDR3. V usage is TRBV7-2 and J usage is TRBJ2-5; 8 bases are shared with TRBD2. CDR3 length equals 16 residues. The germline V gene has CDR1 SGHTA and CDR2 FQGNSA. V trimming: 1 base; J trimming: 0 bases; junction bases outside the gene matches: 4. As DNA, the CDR3 is TGTGCCAGCAGCTTAGGACGGGGGGGGGACCAAGAGACCCAGTACTTC. Amino acids: CASSLGRGGDQETQYF.

The chain joins TRBV19 to TRBJ1-2; the match to TRBD1 covers 7 bases. V shed 3 bases, J shed 6 bases, and the junction held 10 bases outside the gene matches. CDR3 length equals 15 residues. Germline V CDR1 and CDR2: LNHDA, SQIVND (reference sequence). CDR3 in amino acids: CASSILVGGGDGYTF. The CDR3 region has the DNA TGTGCCAGTAGTATCCTAGTCGGAGGGGGCGATGGCTACACCTTC.

V is TRBV4-3 and J is TRBJ2-5; TRBD2 agrees at 11 bases. CDR1 is LGHNA and CDR2 is YSLEER in the germline V gene. The CDR3 runs 17 residues. V shed 1 base and J 4 bases; nucleotides not matched to a gene: 8. CDR3: CASSQARLAGGVETQYF. Here the CDR3 DNA reads TGCGCCAGCAGCCAAGCTCGGCTAGCGGGGGGAGTAGAGACCCAGTACTTC.

The V and J genes are TRBV6-6 and TRBJ2-5; TRBD2 agrees at 14 bases. CDR1 is MNHNY and CDR2 is SVGAGI in the germline V gene (reference sequence). The CDR3 runs to 16 residues. Trimming took 5 bases from V and 5 from J; bases not matched to a gene: 7. CDR3 in DNA: TGTGCCAGCAGTCCGACTAGCGGGGGGGCCCGGGAGACCCAGTACTTC. The encoded protein is CASSPTSGGARETQYF.

This clone was seen a single time. Other DNA sequences of this sample code for an identical CDR3. For the CDR3, the DNA is TGTGCCAGCTCACCACTTGCGGGGGGAACAGATACGCAGTATTTT. It codes for CASSPLAGGTDTQYF. V and J are TRBV18 and TRBJ2-3; TRBD2 aligns across 8 bases. V lost 1 base, J lost 3 bases, and 3 bases stayed unmatched. The germline CDR1 and CDR2 sequences are KGHSH and LQKENI. This CDR3 is 15 amino acids long.

The J gene is TRBJ2-7, the V gene TRBV7-2, with TRBD2 matching 16 bases. The CDR3 totals 17 residues. V dropped 1 base and J dropped 2; count of bases not matched to a gene: 2. The germline gives CDR1 SGHTA, CDR2 FQGNSA. CDR3 sequence (DNA): TGTGCCAGCAGCTTAGAGGGGACTAGCGGGGGGGCCTACGAGCAGTACTTC. As protein: CASSLEGTSGGAYEQYF.

This chain uses TRBV5-8 with TRBJ2-3; D remains unclear. CDR1 and CDR2 from the germline V gene are SGHTS and YDEGEE. V shed 3 bases and J shed 0 bases, with 20 bases lying between them. The CDR3 has 18 residues. CDR3 nucleotide sequence: TGTGCCAGCAGCTACGACTCCCAGCTTACCTCTAGCACAGATACGCAGTATTTT. Residues: CASSYDSQLTSSTDTQYF.

The chain links TRBV10-3 to TRBJ2-1; D not resolved. The CDR3 extends over 16 amino acids. The V end lost 6 bases, the J end lost 0 bases, and 15 bases lay between the germline ends. Per germline, CDR1 ENHRY and CDR2 SYGVKD. This chain's CDR3 is CAIRRANRDSYNEQFF. The CDR3 DNA is TGTGCCATCAGAAGAGCGAACCGTGACTCCTACAATGAGCAGTTCTTC.

V usage is TRBV12-2 and J usage is TRBJ2-7; the listed D gene, TRBD1, was not tested against the DNA. TRBV12-2 is a pseudogene segment. The CDR3 runs to 15 residues. This chain's CDR3 is CASRLSPLGPYEQYF. CDR3 sequence (DNA): TGTGCAAGTCGCTTATCCCCCCTGGGCCCCTACGAGCAGTACTTC.

V is TRBV2 and J is TRBJ2-5; D may be TRBD2 (6 bases). The CDR3 contains 13 residues. CDR1 and CDR2 (germline): SNHLY, FYNNEI. Trimming pared 11 bases from V and 2 bases from J, leaving 15 bases between. CDR3 protein: CAGKAGSQETQYF. Here the CDR3 DNA reads TGTGCCGGCAAGGCGGGGTCTCAAGAGACCCAGTACTTC.

This chain connects TRBV5-4 to TRBJ1-5, with 9 nucleotides matching TRBD1. Germline CDR1 and CDR2: SGHNT and YYREEE (reference sequence). The CDR3 extends over 16 amino acids. Losses at the gene ends were 2 bases for V and 5 bases for J; bases not matched to a gene: 8. CDR3 in DNA: TGTGCCAGCAGCTTCCCCTCGGGACAGGGTTATCAGCCCCAGCATTTT. This sequence encodes CASSFPSGQGYQPQHF.

V and J are TRBV19 and TRBJ1-2; 8 nucleotides align to TRBD1. The CDR3 has 13 residues. Germline V lookup: CDR1 LNHDA, CDR2 SQIVND (reference sequence). After removal of 6 bases from V and 3 bases from J, the junction contained 3 bases not matched to a gene. The DNA of the CDR3 is TGTGCCAGTAGGGTACAGGGGGACTATGGCTACACCTTC. Protein sequence: CASRVQGDYGYTF.

This clone was observed once. CDR3 in DNA: TGTGCCATCAGTGACTCGGGGTCGGATCACCTGTACGAGCAGTACTTC. Translation gives CAISDSGSDHLYEQYF. V usage is TRBV10-3 and J usage is TRBJ2-7; tentatively, D is TRBD2 (5 bases). CDR1 and CDR2 (germline): ENHRY, SYGVKD. With 3 bases removed from V and 4 bases from J, the gap between germline ends came to 19 bases. This CDR3 is built from 16 residues.

Of note for this clone: In the same sample, other DNA sequences code for this CDR3. The chain employs TRBV20-1 and TRBJ1-1; D call uncertain. CDR1 is DFQATT and CDR2 is SNEGSKA in the germline V gene (reference sequence). The CDR3 runs 14 residues. V lost 3 bases and J lost 0, with 11 bases in between. The DNA of the CDR3 is TGCAGTGCTAGTCTGGGAGGGATGAACACTGAAGCTTTCTTT. This gives the protein CSASLGGMNTEAFF.

This chain links TRBV18 with TRBJ2-7, with 11 bases lining up with TRBD2. Unmatched junction bases numbered 1, after V lost 2 bases and J lost 1 base. CDR1 and CDR2 (germline): KGHSH, LQKENI. This CDR3 has 15 amino acids. The CDR3, as DNA: TGTGCCAGCTCACCAAGGACTAGCGGGTCCTACGAGCAGTACTTC. Translated: CASSPRTSGSYEQYF.

The CDR3 coding sequence is TGTGCCACCAGTGATCCTAGAAACACCATATATTTT. Translation gives CATSDPRNTIYF. This chain joins TRBV24-1 and TRBJ1-3; no definite D call. This CDR3 spans 12 amino acids. The V gene's germline CDR1 is KGHDR and CDR2 SFDVKD. The V gene lost 3 bases and the J gene lost 5 bases, with 4 bases spanning the gap.

The chain employs TRBV6-9 and TRBJ1-2; 9 bases fit TRBD1. J gave up 3 bases and V 4 bases, and 3 bases lay outside the gene matches. CDR3 length equals 14 residues. The V gene's germline CDR1 is MNHGY and CDR2 SVAAGI. The CDR3 is CASSFRTGDYGYTF. The CDR3 nucleotides are TGTGCCAGCAGTTTCCGGACAGGGGACTATGGCTACACCTTC.

CDR3 nucleotides: TGTGCCAGCAGCTTGGCCCAGGGACAGGGGTCCGCCTACGAGCAGTACTTC. It codes for CASSLAQGQGSAYEQYF. This sequence joins TRBV7-9 and TRBJ2-7; TRBD1 matches 10 bases. Germline V CDR1 and CDR2: SEHNR, FQNEAQ (reference sequence). J was trimmed by 2 bases and V by 3 bases; bases with no gene match: 10. The CDR3 covers 17 residues.

This chain uses TRBV7-8 with TRBJ2-7, with 9 bases matching TRBD1. There are 16 residues in the CDR3. V shed 4 bases, J shed 0 bases, and the junction held 7 bases outside the gene matches. The germline CDR1 and CDR2 sequences are SGHVS and FQNEAQ. In DNA, the CDR3 is TGTGCCAGCAGCTCGGTACCGGACAGGGGCTCCTACGAGCAGTACTTC. It encodes CASSSVPDRGSYEQYF.

The chain employs TRBV7-2 and TRBJ2-7; 7 nucleotides agree with TRBD2. Trimming removed 4 bases from V and 6 bases from J; junction bases left unmatched: 15. The germline gives CDR1 SGHTA, CDR2 FQGNSA. The CDR3 has 16 amino acids. Written as DNA, the CDR3 is TGTGCCAGCAGCTCTACCATGGGGGGGAGTCCTAGCGAGCAGTACTTC. Translated: CASSSTMGGSPSEQYF.

V usage is TRBV7-9 and J usage is TRBJ2-7, with D possibly being TRBD1 (5 bases). V was shortened by 5 bases and J by 5 bases, with 13 bases between the two germline ends. The germline V gene encodes CDR1 SEHNR and CDR2 FQNEAQ (reference sequence). The CDR3 length is 13 residues. CDR3 in amino acids: CASSPTGVNEQYF. The CDR3 coding sequence is TGTGCCAGCAGCCCAACAGGCGTGAACGAGCAGTACTTC.

The CDR3 loop reads CASSQTSGVWDEQFF. The DNA for the CDR3 is TGTGCCAGTAGTCAAACTAGCGGGGTGTGGGATGAGCAGTTCTTC. This chain links TRBV19 with TRBJ2-1; 10 bases are shared with TRBD2. The CDR3 sequence is 15 residues long. Germline V CDR1 and CDR2: LNHDA, SQIVND (reference sequence). J was trimmed by 8 bases and V by 5 bases; bases with no gene match: 9.

This clone has just one count. The chain joins TRBV19 to TRBJ1-2; no definite D call. This CDR3 has 14 residues. The V gene's germline CDR1 is LNHDA and CDR2 SQIVND (reference sequence). With 6 bases removed from V and 0 bases from J, the gap between germline ends came to 11 bases. The CDR3 region has the DNA TGTGCCAGTAGACCCACGTTAGCTAACTATGGCTACACCTTC. It specifies CASRPTLANYGYTF.

This CDR3 is CASSLRPAGTGGNQPQHF. CDR3 nucleotides: TGTGCCAGCAGCTTAAGACCAGCGGGGACAGGGGGCAATCAGCCCCAGCATTTT. V is TRBV7-3 and J is TRBJ1-5; TRBD1 agrees at 10 bases. CDR1 and CDR2 (germline): SGHTA, FQGTGA. Losses at the gene ends were 1 base for V and 2 bases for J; bases not matched to a gene: 8. The CDR3 covers 18 residues. Together with reference TRBV7-3 and TRBJ1-5, the CDR3 gives the full variable domain: GAGVSQTPSNKVTEKGKYVELRCDPISGHTALYWYRQSLGQGPEFLIYFQGTGAADDSGLPNDRFFAVRPEGSVSTLKIQRTERGDSAVYLCASSLRPAGTGGNQPQHFGDGTRLSIL.

V usage is TRBV6-5 and J usage is TRBJ2-1, with TRBD1 identical over 8 bases. Germline V gene lookup returns CDR1 MNHEY and CDR2 SVGAGI. The trim removed 6 bases at V and 6 bases at J, leaving 7 bases unmatched. The CDR3 is 14 amino acids. The CDR3 spells CASRDRVRGNEQFF. CDR3 nucleotide sequence: TGTGCCAGCAGGGACAGGGTACGGGGCAATGAGCAGTTCTTC.